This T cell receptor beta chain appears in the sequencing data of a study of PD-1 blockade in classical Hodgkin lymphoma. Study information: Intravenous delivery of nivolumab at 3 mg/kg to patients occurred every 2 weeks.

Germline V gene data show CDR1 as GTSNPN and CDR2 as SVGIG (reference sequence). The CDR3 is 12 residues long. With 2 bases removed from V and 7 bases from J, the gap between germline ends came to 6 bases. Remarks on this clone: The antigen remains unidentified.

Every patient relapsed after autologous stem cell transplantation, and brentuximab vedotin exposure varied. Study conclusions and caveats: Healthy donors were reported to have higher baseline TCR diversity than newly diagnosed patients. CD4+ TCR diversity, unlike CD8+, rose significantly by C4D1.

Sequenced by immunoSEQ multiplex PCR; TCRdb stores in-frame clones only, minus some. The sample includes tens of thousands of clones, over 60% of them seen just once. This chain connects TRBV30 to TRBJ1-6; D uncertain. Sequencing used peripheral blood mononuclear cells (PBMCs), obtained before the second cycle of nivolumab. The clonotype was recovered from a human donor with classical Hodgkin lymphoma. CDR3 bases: TGTGCCTGGAGTCCCCTAAATTCACCCCTCCACTTT. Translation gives CAWSPLNSPLHF.